The T cell receptor beta chain under discussion was sequenced for a study of cytomegalovirus exposure and HLA in healthy donors. Unrecorded immune exposure was likely among donors, who were nominally healthy when sampled. 60 Vbeta and 13 Jbeta primers were used in PCR. This table comes from immunoSEQ multiplex PCR, and its TCRdb copy is limited to in-frame clones, with some not included. This sample's table has 55,000 to 70,000 clones. This CDR3 spans 15 amino acids. Trimming removed 4 bases from V and 6 bases from J; junction bases left unmatched: 10. Germline CDR1 SGHNT, CDR2 YYREEE (reference sequence).

The TCR comes from a female donor in good health and CMV-seropositive. The rearrangement links TRBV5-4 to TRBJ2-7; the match to TRBD1 covers 10 bases. Material for sequencing was PBMCs. CDR3 DNA: TGTGCCAGCAGCCCCCCGGGACAGGGGATATCCGAGCAGTACTTC. Translating gives CASSPPGQGISEQYF.